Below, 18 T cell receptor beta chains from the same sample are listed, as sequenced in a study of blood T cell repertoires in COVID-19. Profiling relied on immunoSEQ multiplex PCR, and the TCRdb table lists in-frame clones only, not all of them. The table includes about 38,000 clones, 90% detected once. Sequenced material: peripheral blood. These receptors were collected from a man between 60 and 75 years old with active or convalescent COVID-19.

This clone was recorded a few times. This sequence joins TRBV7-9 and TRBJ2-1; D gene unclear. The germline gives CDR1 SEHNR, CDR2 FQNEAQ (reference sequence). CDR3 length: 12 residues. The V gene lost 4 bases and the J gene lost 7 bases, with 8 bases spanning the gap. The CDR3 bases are TGTGCCAGCAGCTCCTCAGCGAATGAGCAGTTCTTC. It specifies CASSSSANEQFF.

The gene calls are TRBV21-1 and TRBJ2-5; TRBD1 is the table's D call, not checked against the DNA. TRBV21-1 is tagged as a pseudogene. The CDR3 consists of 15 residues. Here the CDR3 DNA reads TGTGCCAGCAGCAAGCCAGACAGGGGTGCGGAGACCCAGTACTTC. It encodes CASSKPDRGAETQYF.

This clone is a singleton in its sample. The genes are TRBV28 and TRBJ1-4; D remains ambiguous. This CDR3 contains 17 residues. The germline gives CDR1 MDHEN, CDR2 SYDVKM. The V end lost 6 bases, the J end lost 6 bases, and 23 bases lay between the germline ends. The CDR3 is CASSLSILAENYEKLFF. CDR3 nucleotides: TGTGCCAGCAGCCTGTCAATTTTGGCGGAGAATTATGAAAAACTGTTTTTT.

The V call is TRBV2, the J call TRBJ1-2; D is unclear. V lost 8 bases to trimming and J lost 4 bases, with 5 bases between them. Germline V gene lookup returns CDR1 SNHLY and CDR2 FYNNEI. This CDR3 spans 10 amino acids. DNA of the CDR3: TGTGCCAGCCGGTTCTATGGCTACACCTTC. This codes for CASRFYGYTF.

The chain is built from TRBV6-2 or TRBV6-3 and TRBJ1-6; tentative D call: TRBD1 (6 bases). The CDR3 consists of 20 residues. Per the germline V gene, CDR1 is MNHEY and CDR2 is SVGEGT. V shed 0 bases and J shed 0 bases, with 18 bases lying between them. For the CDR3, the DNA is TGTGCCAGCAGTTACTCTTCGCAGGGGCACACTAGCTCCTATAATTCACCCCTCCACTTT. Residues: CASSYSSQGHTSSYNSPLHF.

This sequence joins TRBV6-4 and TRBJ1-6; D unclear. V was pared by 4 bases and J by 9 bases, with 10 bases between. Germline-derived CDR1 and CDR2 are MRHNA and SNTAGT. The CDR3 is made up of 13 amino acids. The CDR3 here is CASSVQIFSPLHF. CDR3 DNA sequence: TGTGCCAGCAGTGTTCAGATCTTTTCACCCCTCCACTTT.

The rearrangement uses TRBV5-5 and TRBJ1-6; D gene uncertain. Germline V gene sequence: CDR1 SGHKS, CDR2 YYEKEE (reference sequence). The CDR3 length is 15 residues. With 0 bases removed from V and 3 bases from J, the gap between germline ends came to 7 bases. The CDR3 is CASSLAQVYNSPLHF. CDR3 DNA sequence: TGTGCCAGCAGCTTGGCTCAGGTCTATAATTCACCCCTCCACTTT.

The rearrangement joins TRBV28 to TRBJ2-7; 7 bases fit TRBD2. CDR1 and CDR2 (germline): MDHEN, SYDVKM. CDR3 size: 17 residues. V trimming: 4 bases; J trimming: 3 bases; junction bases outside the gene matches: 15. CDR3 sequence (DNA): TGTGCCAGCAGTTCCCCGCGGGGGAGGGAGCCCCTCTACGAGCAGTACTTC. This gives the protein CASSSPRGREPLYEQYF.

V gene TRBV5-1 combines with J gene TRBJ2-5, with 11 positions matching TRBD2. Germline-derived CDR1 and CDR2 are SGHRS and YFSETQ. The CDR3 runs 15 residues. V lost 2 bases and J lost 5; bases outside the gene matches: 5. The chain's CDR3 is CASSLLAGEEETQYF. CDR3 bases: TGCGCCAGCAGCTTACTAGCGGGAGAGGAGGAGACCCAGTACTTC. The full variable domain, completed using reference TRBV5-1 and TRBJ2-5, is KAGVTQTPRYLIKTRGQQVTLSCSPISGHRSVSWYQQTPGQGLQFLFEYFSETQRNKGNFPGRFSGRQFSNSRSEMNVSTLELGDSALYLCASSLLAGEEETQYFGPGTRLLVL.

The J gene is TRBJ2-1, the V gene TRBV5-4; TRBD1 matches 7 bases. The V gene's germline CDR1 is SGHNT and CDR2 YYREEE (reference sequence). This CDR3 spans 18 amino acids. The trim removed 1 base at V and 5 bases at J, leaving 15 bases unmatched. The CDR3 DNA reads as TGTGCCAGCAGCTTGAGAACAACAGCACAGGGGTGGCACAATGAGCAGTTCTTC. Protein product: CASSLRTTAQGWHNEQFF.

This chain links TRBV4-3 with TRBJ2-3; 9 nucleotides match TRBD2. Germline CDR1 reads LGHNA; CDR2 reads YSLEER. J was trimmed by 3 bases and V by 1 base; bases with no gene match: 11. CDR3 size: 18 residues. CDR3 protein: CASSQGFLAGVGTDTQYF. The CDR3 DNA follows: TGCGCCAGCAGCCAAGGGTTTTTAGCGGGAGTGGGAACAGATACGCAGTATTTT.

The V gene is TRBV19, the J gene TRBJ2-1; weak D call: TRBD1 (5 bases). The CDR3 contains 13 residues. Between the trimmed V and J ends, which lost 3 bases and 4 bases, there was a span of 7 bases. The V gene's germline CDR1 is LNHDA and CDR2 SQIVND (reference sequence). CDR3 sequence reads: CASSIKGYNEQFF. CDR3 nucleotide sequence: TGTGCCAGTAGTATCAAGGGGTACAATGAGCAGTTCTTC. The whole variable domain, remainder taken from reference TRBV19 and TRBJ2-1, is DGGITQSPKYLFRKEGQNVTLSCEQNLNHDAMYWYRQDPGQGLRLIYYSQIVNDFQKGDIAEGYSVSREKKESFPLTVTSAQKNPTAFYLCASSIKGYNEQFFGPGTRLTVL.

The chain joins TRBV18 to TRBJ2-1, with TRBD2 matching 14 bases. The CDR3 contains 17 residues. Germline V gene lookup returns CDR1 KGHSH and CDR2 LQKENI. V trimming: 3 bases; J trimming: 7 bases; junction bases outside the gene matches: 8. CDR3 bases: TGTGCCAGCTCACCCGAAATAAGGACTAGCGGGAGGAATGAGCAGTTCTTC. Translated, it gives CASSPEIRTSGRNEQFF.

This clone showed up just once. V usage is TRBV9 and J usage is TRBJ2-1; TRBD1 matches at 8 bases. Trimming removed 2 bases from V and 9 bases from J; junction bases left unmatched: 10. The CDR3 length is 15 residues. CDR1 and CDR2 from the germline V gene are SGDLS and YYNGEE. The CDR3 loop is CASSVGLPTGGEQFF. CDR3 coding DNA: TGTGCCAGCAGCGTCGGACTACCCACAGGGGGTGAGCAGTTCTTC.

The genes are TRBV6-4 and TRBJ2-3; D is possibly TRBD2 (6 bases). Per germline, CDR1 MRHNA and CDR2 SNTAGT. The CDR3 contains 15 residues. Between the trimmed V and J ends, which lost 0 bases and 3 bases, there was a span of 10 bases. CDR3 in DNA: TGTGCCAGCAGTGACTCCGCGGGAAGGACAGATACGCAGTATTTT. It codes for CASSDSAGRTDTQYF.

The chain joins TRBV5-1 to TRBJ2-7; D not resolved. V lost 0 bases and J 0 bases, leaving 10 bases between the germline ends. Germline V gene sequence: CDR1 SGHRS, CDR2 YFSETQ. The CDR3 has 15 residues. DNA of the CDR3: TGCGCCAGCAGCTTGGCGATGACACGCTCCTACGAGCAGTACTTC. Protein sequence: CASSLAMTRSYEQYF.

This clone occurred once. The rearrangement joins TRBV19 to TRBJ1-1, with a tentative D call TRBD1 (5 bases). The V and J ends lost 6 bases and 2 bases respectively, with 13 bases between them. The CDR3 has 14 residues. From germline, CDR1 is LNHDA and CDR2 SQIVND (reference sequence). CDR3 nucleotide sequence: TGTGCCAGTAGAGAGACAGATTTTAACACTGAAGCTTTCTTT. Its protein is CASRETDFNTEAFF.

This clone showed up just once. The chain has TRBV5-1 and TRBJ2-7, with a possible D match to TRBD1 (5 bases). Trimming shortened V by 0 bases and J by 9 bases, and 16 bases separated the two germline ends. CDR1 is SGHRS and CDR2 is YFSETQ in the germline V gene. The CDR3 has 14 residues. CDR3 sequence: CASSLDQGLVGQYF. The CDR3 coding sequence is TGCGCCAGCAGCTTGGATCAGGGATTGGTAGGGCAGTACTTC.